The 21 T cell receptor beta chains presented below share a single source sample, sequenced in a study of cytomegalovirus exposure and HLA in healthy donors listed by TCRdb under 2017. The library relied on the immunoSEQ multiplex PCR assay. A mixture of 60 forward primers for TCR Vbeta segments and 13 reverse primers for TCR Jbeta segments was used in the multiplex PCR. TCRdb provides this immuneACCESS table in a form limited to in-frame rearrangements. Some clones are lacking; in checked studies, under half of them reflect an unresolved V gene, and why the rest are absent is not known. In all, the sample holds 150,000 or so clones, and around 80% of those were seen once. 1.5% to 1.9% of the sample rests with the top ten. Source material: PBMCs. The receptors derive from a man in his forties in good health and CMV-seronegative.

The CDR3 nucleotides read TGTGCCAGCAGCTTCCCCGGGTTAGCTAATGAAAAACTGTTTTTT. Amino acid sequence: CASSFPGLANEKLFF. The chain is built from TRBV5-6 and TRBJ1-4; no definite D call. Per germline, CDR1 SGHDT and CDR2 YYEEEE. The CDR3 totals 15 residues. V lost 2 bases and J 3 bases, leaving 11 bases between the germline ends.

This clone was detected only a few times. V is TRBV5-1 and J is TRBJ2-5; maybe TRBD1 (6 bases). Trimming took off 4 bases at V and 2 bases at J, with 9 bases between the two ends. Germline lookup yields CDR1 SGHRS and CDR2 YFSETQ. CDR3 length: 13 amino acids. The CDR3 region has the DNA TGCGCCAGCAGCCTACAGGGTCAAGAGACCCAGTACTTC. This translates into CASSLQGQETQYF.

The V call is TRBV28, the J call TRBJ1-1; a possible D gene is TRBD1 (5 bases). V lost 6 bases and J lost 1, with 9 bases in between. The CDR3 is 13 amino acids. Germline V gene sequence: CDR1 MDHEN, CDR2 SYDVKM. The CDR3 DNA sequence: TGTGCCAGCAGGTCAGGGCCGAACACTGAAGCTTTCTTT. Translation: CASRSGPNTEAFF.

The gene calls are TRBV7-3 and TRBJ2-2, with D possibly being TRBD2 (6 bases). In germline, CDR1 is SGHTA, CDR2 FQGTGA. This CDR3 contains 17 residues. V shed 5 bases and J shed 4 bases, with 20 bases lying between them. CDR3: CASSLMGAGSATGELFF. CDR3 nucleotide sequence: TGTGCCAGCAGCCTTATGGGTGCGGGGTCGGCCACCGGGGAGCTGTTTTTT.

The V call is TRBV27, the J call TRBJ2-3, with 11 positions matching TRBD2. Per the germline V gene, CDR1 is MNHEY and CDR2 is SMNVEV (reference sequence). With V trimmed by 4 bases and J by 2 bases, 8 bases remained unmatched. This CDR3 comprises 17 residues. CDR3 loop: CASSSYSGRGVTDTQYF. DNA of the CDR3: TGTGCCAGCAGTTCCTATAGCGGGAGGGGCGTCACAGATACGCAGTATTTT.

The J gene is TRBJ2-1, the V gene TRBV10-3, with TRBD2 identical over 13 bases. The CDR3 is 19 amino acids. Germline CDR1 is ENHRY and CDR2 is SYGVKD. V shed 7 bases, J shed 0 bases, and the junction held 12 bases outside the gene matches. CDR3 bases: TGTGCCATCACCTCCGGGACTAGCGGGGCGGATGGCTCCTACAATGAGCAGTTCTTC. This sequence encodes CAITSGTSGADGSYNEQFF.

The rearrangement links TRBV6-4 to TRBJ1-2; D not certain. CDR3 length: 15 amino acids. Germline loops: CDR1 MRHNA, CDR2 SNTAGT. Deletions cut 6 bases from V and 2 bases from J, with 16 bases between. Here the CDR3 DNA reads TGTGCCAGCAGACCCACACAGCTTAAAAACTATGGCTACACCTTC. Its translation: CASRPTQLKNYGYTF.

The CDR3 sequence is CASSNSGSGRGTQYF. CDR3 nucleotides: TGTGCCAGCAGCAATAGCGGCTCCGGTCGGGGGACCCAGTACTTC. J is TRBJ2-5 and V is TRBV4-2; possibly TRBD2 for D (6 bases). The CDR3 has 15 amino acids. Trimming removed 5 bases at V and 7 bases at J, with 20 bases between. CDR1 is LGHNA, CDR2 YNFKEQ, per germline.

The rearrangement links TRBV5-4 to TRBJ1-2, with D possibly being TRBD1 (5 bases). Trimming removed 6 bases from V and 8 bases from J, with 26 bases in between. From germline, CDR1 is SGHNT and CDR2 YYREEE (reference sequence). The CDR3 length is 16 residues. CDR3 region: CASTGGTTGDHYGYTF. The CDR3 coding sequence is TGTGCCAGCACCGGCGGGACGACGGGAGATCATTACGGCTACACCTTC.

The count of this clone is one. This chain uses TRBV28 with TRBJ2-7; D is undetermined. Germline V gene data show CDR1 as MDHEN and CDR2 as SYDVKM. CDR3 length: 13 amino acids. Between the trimmed V and J ends, which lost 6 bases and 1 base, there was a span of 10 bases. The CDR3 DNA is TGTGCCAGCAGCTTAGGGCCATCCTACGAGCAGTACTTC. As protein: CASSLGPSYEQYF.

The J gene is TRBJ1-4, the V gene TRBV5-1; 9 bases agree with TRBD1. The CDR3 length is 18 residues. V shed 3 bases and J 2 bases; nucleotides not matched to a gene: 11. Looked up from germline, CDR1 is SGHRS and CDR2 is YFSETQ. CDR3 DNA: TGCGCCAGCAGCTCGTATCCGGGACAGGGAATGACTAATGAAAAACTGTTTTTT. Protein: CASSSYPGQGMTNEKLFF.

This CDR3 reads CATSRRSSGANVLTF. CDR3 DNA sequence: TGTGCCACCAGCAGAAGGAGCTCTGGGGCCAACGTCCTGACTTTC. V and J are TRBV15 and TRBJ2-6; unclear D gene. The ends were cut back, 2 bases at V and 0 bases at J, with 5 bases in the middle. The CDR3 has 15 amino acids. Germline-derived CDR1 and CDR2 are LNHNV and YYDKDF (reference sequence).

In this sample, this clone turned up a few times. The junction shows a germline mismatch at one end, possibly a read error. This rearrangement joins TRBV7-9 to TRBJ1-2, with D maybe TRBD1 (5 bases). Germline V gene lookup returns CDR1 SEHNR and CDR2 FQNEAQ (reference sequence). The CDR3 is 15 residues long. DNA of the CDR3: TGTTCCAGCAGCTCCCCCAGGGAAACTAACTATGGCTACACCTTC. Its protein is CSSSSPRETNYGYTF.

This clone has just one count. The chain couples TRBV5-1 to TRBJ2-5, with 8 bases that match TRBD1. This CDR3 has 14 residues. Germline V lookup: CDR1 SGHRS, CDR2 YFSETQ. Trimming at V came to 3 bases and at J to 4 bases, leaving 5 bases not matched to a gene. The CDR3 nucleotides read TGCGCCAGCAGCTCAACACAGGGGGGAGAGACCCAGTACTTC. It specifies CASSSTQGGETQYF.

The chain has TRBV4-1 and TRBJ2-7; possible D gene TRBD2, 5 bases. Germline V gene lookup returns CDR1 MGHRA and CDR2 YSYEKL. Trimming took 0 bases from V and 0 from J, leaving 15 bases between them. There are 17 residues in the CDR3. CDR3 nucleotides: TGCGCCAGCAGCCAAGATATTCGGGGTACAAGCTCCTACGAGCAGTACTTC. Its translation: CASSQDIRGTSSYEQYF.

The CDR3 DNA is TGTGCCAGCTCACCGAAACAGGGGTCGACTAATGAAAAACTGTTTTTT. Amino acid sequence: CASSPKQGSTNEKLFF. V and J are TRBV18 and TRBJ1-4; 7 bases are a match to TRBD1. Germline trimming cut 3 bases from V and 2 bases from J; bases unmatched to any gene: 6. The CDR3 covers 16 residues. The germline V gene encodes CDR1 KGHSH and CDR2 LQKENI.

The table lists this clone with a count of one. CDR3 DNA sequence: TGTGCCAGCAGTTTTCGCGCAGGAGGGTCCTACGAGCAGTACTTC. Translated, it gives CASSFRAGGSYEQYF. The gene calls are TRBV27 and TRBJ2-5, with a tentative D call TRBD2 (6 bases). The J call may be faulty, since TRBJ2-7 better matches the DNA end. The CDR3 consists of 15 residues. Germline V lookup: CDR1 MNHEY, CDR2 SMNVEV (reference sequence).

The chain links TRBV5-1 to TRBJ2-7; D possibly corresponds to TRBD1 (6 bases). Germline CDR1 and CDR2: SGHRS and YFSETQ. Trimming pared 0 bases from V and 2 bases from J, leaving 12 bases between. This CDR3 has 15 amino acids. The CDR3 bases are TGCGCCAGCAGCTTGGCCAAGAGACAGGCCTACGAGCAGTACTTC. This sequence encodes CASSLAKRQAYEQYF.

This clone showed up just once. V and J are TRBV7-8 and TRBJ2-7, with D perhaps TRBD2 (5 bases). Germline V gives CDR1 SGHVS, CDR2 FQNEAQ. The CDR3 is 14 amino acids. Trimming left V 0 bases short and J 4 bases short, with 10 bases between. CDR3 DNA sequence: TGTGCCAGCAGCTTAGCAGAGGGAGAGTACGAGCAGTACTTC. This codes for CASSLAEGEYEQYF.

Remarks on this clone: One end of the junction varies from germline; a read error may be responsible. The rearrangement uses TRBV7-8 and TRBJ2-3; 9 bases align to TRBD2. Germline CDR1 SGHVS, CDR2 FQNEAQ. The CDR3 is made up of 15 amino acids. The CDR3 DNA reads TGTGCCAGCAGCGTAGCGGGAGAGGTGGCAGATACGCAGTATTTT. This codes for CASSVAGEVADTQYF.

The CDR3 DNA reads TGTGCCAGCAGTTCTGAGCGTAAGACCTACAATGAGCAGTTCTTC. Protein sequence: CASSSERKTYNEQFF. V and J are TRBV6-6 and TRBJ2-1; D not certain. Per the germline V gene, CDR1 is MNHNY and CDR2 is SVGAGI (reference sequence). The CDR3 extends over 15 amino acids. V lost 4 bases and J 2 bases, leaving 12 bases between the germline ends.